One and the same sample provided the 27 T cell receptor beta chains below, sequenced in a study of T cells in Graves' hyperthyroidism and ophthalmopathy. TCR beta CDR3 sequences were amplified from RNA transcripts. In the first-round RT-PCR of the TCR CDR3, the HTBI primer set was used. Using its own MiXCR run on the multiplex PCR reads, TCRdb lists one record per CDR3 protein. The data contain 490,000 or so distinct CDR3 sequences, about 20% of them singletons. Sequencing was performed on blood. The receptors come from a man in his forties or fifties with Graves' ophthalmopathy.

The sample holds a few counts of this clonotype. The J gene is TRBJ2-7, the V gene TRBV5-1; TRBD1 matches at 7 bases. Trimming took 5 bases from V and 3 from J; bases not matched to a gene: 5. CDR3 length: 13 residues. The germline V gene encodes CDR1 SGHRS and CDR2 YFSETQ. CDR3 bases: TGCGCCAGCAGTTCGACAGGGTACTACGAGCAGTACTTC. Protein: CASSSTGYYEQYF.

J is TRBJ1-1 and V is TRBV11-2; D gene uncertain. Trimming removed 5 bases from V and 4 bases from J, with 17 bases in between. Germline V gene sequence: CDR1 SGHAT, CDR2 FQNNGV. The CDR3 is 15 residues long. The CDR3 region has the DNA TGTGCCAGCAGCCAAGATGGCGCTTGGGCCACTGAAGCTTTCTTT. Encoded protein: CASSQDGAWATEAFF.

This chain connects TRBV12-3 or TRBV12-4 to TRBJ1-2; D may be TRBD1 (5 bases). The CDR3 sequence is 12 residues long. V was clipped by 5 bases and J by 7 bases, with 11 bases between them. The CDR3 nucleotides read TGTGCCAGCAGTCCCGAGGGGTCTGGCTACACCTTC. It codes for CASSPEGSGYTF.

This clonotype was counted many times. The rearrangement uses TRBV4-3 and TRBJ2-5; perhaps TRBD1 as D (6 bases). CDR1 and CDR2 (germline): LGHNA, YSLEER. V was trimmed by 3 bases and J by 4 bases, leaving 12 bases between them. This CDR3 spans 14 amino acids. The CDR3 here is CASSHGQRSETQYF. The CDR3, as DNA: TGCGCCAGCAGCCATGGACAGCGTTCAGAGACCCAGTACTTC.

This clonotype was observed at least ten times. V is TRBV10-2 and J is TRBJ1-5; TRBD1 aligns across 7 bases. V shed 3 bases, J shed 1 base, and the junction held 3 bases outside the gene matches. Germline V lookup: CDR1 WSHSY, CDR2 SAAADI. The CDR3 is made up of 15 amino acids. The CDR3 sequence: CASSEQGISNQPQHF. In nucleotides, the CDR3 is TGCGCCAGCAGTGAACAGGGGATCAGCAATCAGCCCCAGCATTTT.

The chain couples TRBV20-1 to TRBJ2-6; D remains ambiguous. Germline-derived CDR1 and CDR2 are DFQATT and SNEGSKA (reference sequence). The CDR3 sequence is 14 residues long. V lost 6 bases, J lost 2 bases, and 11 bases lay in between. Written as DNA, the CDR3 is TGCAGTGCAATCACAGTCCCTGGGGCCAACGTCCTGACTTTC. Translating it yields CSAITVPGANVLTF.

The sample holds many counts of this clonotype. The CDR3, as DNA: TGTGCCAGCAGCGCCAGAGTCAGCGCAAATGAGCAGTTCTTC. This translates into CASSARVSANEQFF. The rearrangement uses TRBV9 and TRBJ2-1; D not certain. The CDR3 is 14 amino acids. From germline, CDR1 is SGDLS and CDR2 YYNGEE. V gave up 3 bases and J gave up 7 bases, with 14 bases separating them.

In its sample, this clonotype was seen a few times. The CDR3 spells CASSPGQLSGANVLTF. In DNA, the CDR3 is TGTGCCAGCAGCCCGGGACAGCTCTCTGGGGCCAACGTCCTGACTTTC. This sequence joins TRBV7-3 and TRBJ2-6; 7 bases agree with TRBD1. J was trimmed by 0 bases and V by 5 bases; bases with no gene match: 4. The CDR3 sequence is 16 residues long. The germline V gene has CDR1 SGHTA and CDR2 FQGTGA.

J is TRBJ2-3 and V is TRBV5-1; 8 nucleotides agree with TRBD1. Trimming cost V 4 bases and J 8 bases; bases outside gene matches: 12. Per germline, CDR1 SGHRS and CDR2 YFSETQ. This CDR3 has 15 residues. The CDR3 DNA reads TGCGCCAGCAGCGCAGGGGGCCCATCGCGTTTTACGCAGTATTTT. Protein sequence: CASSAGGPSRFTQYF.

This clonotype has ten or more counts. The CDR3 spells CASRPARGRWNTGELFF. In nucleotides, the CDR3 is TGTGCCAGCAGGCCCGCGAGGGGGCGGTGGAACACCGGGGAGCTGTTTTTT. The chain has TRBV7-2 and TRBJ2-2, with TRBD1 matching over 7 bases. The CDR3 totals 17 residues. V lost 6 bases to trimming and J lost 1 base; unmatched junction nucleotides: 11. Germline V gives CDR1 SGHTA, CDR2 FQGNSA.

The J gene is TRBJ2-7, the V gene TRBV20-1, with a possible D match to TRBD2 (5 bases). This CDR3 is 12 amino acids long. V lost 1 base to trimming and J lost 3 bases, with 7 bases between them. Germline CDR1 is DFQATT and CDR2 is SNEGSKA (reference sequence). The CDR3 reads CSARVEGYEQYF. The CDR3, as DNA: TGCAGTGCTAGAGTCGAGGGCTACGAGCAGTACTTC.

This clonotype was seen a handful of times. This chain joins TRBV6-2 or TRBV6-3 and TRBJ1-5; perhaps TRBD1 as D (5 bases). Between the trimmed V and J ends, which lost 9 bases and 6 bases, there was a span of 21 bases. Germline V gene sequence: CDR1 MNHEY, CDR2 SVGEGT. The CDR3 is 15 amino acids. CDR3 protein: CASSRQPVRGQPQHF. CDR3 in DNA: TGTGCCAGTTCCCGACAGCCTGTACGGGGTCAGCCCCAGCATTTT.

The genes are TRBV7-6 and TRBJ1-5, with unresolved D. The CDR3 contains 13 residues. V lost 1 base and J lost 5, with 6 bases in between. Germline V gives CDR1 SGHVS, CDR2 FNYEAQ. Here the CDR3 reads CASSLGLYQPQHF. The CDR3 DNA reads as TGTGCCAGCAGCTTAGGATTGTATCAGCCCCAGCATTTT.

This clonotype was seen more than once but under ten times. The chain is built from TRBV10-3 and TRBJ2-7, with D possibly TRBD1 on 5 matching bases. The CDR3 runs to 11 residues. Germline V lookup: CDR1 ENHRY, CDR2 SYGVKD. Between the trimmed V and J ends, which lost 4 bases and 6 bases, there was a span of 7 bases. In nucleotides, the CDR3 is TGTGCCATCAGTGGGGGCGGCGAGCAGTACTTC. Protein: CAISGGGEQYF.

This clonotype was detected ten times or more. This chain uses TRBV5-1 with TRBJ2-3; D may correspond to TRBD1 or TRBD2 (5 bases each). CDR3 size: 14 residues. Trimming left V 5 bases short and J 0 bases short, with 10 bases between. Germline assignment: CDR1 SGHRS and CDR2 YFSETQ. The CDR3, as DNA: TGCGCCAGCAGAGAGGGACGGAGCACAGATACGCAGTATTTT. It yields the protein CASREGRSTDTQYF.

The chain employs TRBV6-1 and TRBJ2-7; the match to TRBD2 covers 10 bases. With 8 bases clipped from V and 5 bases from J, the junction kept 15 bases outside the gene matches. This CDR3 has 16 amino acids. The germline CDR1 and CDR2 sequences are MNHNS and SASEGT. The CDR3 coding sequence is TGTGCCAGCCGTGCTAGCGGGAGAAGTACGGAGGACGAGCAGTACTTC. Protein sequence: CASRASGRSTEDEQYF.

This clonotype appeared a few times. The chain is built from TRBV5-4 and TRBJ2-5; TRBD2 aligns across 16 bases. The CDR3 runs to 17 residues. Germline CDR1 reads SGHNT; CDR2 reads YYREEE (reference sequence). The V and J ends lost 4 bases and 0 bases, in that order; junction bases with no gene match: 3. The CDR3 coding sequence is TGTGCCAGCAGCGCGGGACTAGCGGGGGGGTACCAAGAGACCCAGTACTTC. The encoded protein is CASSAGLAGGYQETQYF.

For this clonotype: This could be a read error, since a much larger clone is one nucleotide away. This rearrangement joins TRBV30 to TRBJ2-3; D may be TRBD1 (5 bases). The better agreement between TRBJ1-5 and the DNA end casts doubt on the J call. The germline gives CDR1 GTSNPN, CDR2 SVGIG (reference sequence). This CDR3 region has 15 residues. Here the CDR3 DNA reads TGTGCCTGGAGTGTACTGGGGGGAGGAGGAGATACGCAGCATTTT. This codes for CAWSVLGGGGDTQHF.

This clonotype was detected many times. This chain connects TRBV2 to TRBJ2-7, with TRBD2 matching 7 bases. Germline V gene lookup returns CDR1 SNHLY and CDR2 FYNNEI. Unmatched junction bases numbered 11, after V lost 11 bases and J lost 4 bases. The CDR3 has 13 residues. DNA of the CDR3: TGTGCCTGCCATGACCGGGGGGATTACGAGCAGTACTTC. Protein sequence: CACHDRGDYEQYF.

There are many counts of this clonotype. This rearrangement joins TRBV18 to TRBJ2-1; TRBD2 matches at 7 bases. Germline V lookup: CDR1 KGHSH, CDR2 LQKENI. J gave up 2 bases and V 1 base, and 5 bases lay outside the gene matches. The CDR3 contains 16 residues. Here the CDR3 DNA reads TGTGCCAGCTCACCACGGGACTATACAACCTACAATGAGCAGTTCTTC. This codes for CASSPRDYTTYNEQFF.

Ten or more counts support this clonotype. V gene TRBV30 combines with J gene TRBJ2-3; TRBD1 aligns across 9 bases. Germline V lookup: CDR1 GTSNPN, CDR2 SVGIG (reference sequence). The length of the CDR3 is 15 residues. Losses at the gene ends were 3 bases for V and 3 bases for J; bases not matched to a gene: 7. The CDR3 protein is CAWRRTGGLTDTQYF. Written as DNA, the CDR3 is TGTGCCTGGAGAAGAACAGGGGGCTTGACAGATACGCAGTATTTT. The full variable domain, completed using reference TRBV30 and TRBJ2-3, is SQTIHQWPATLVQPVGSPLSLECTVEGTSNPNLYWYRQAAGRGLQLLFYSVGIGQISSEVPQNLSASRPQDRQFILSSKKLLLSDSGFYLCAWRRTGGLTDTQYFGPGTRLTVL.

J is TRBJ1-2 and V is TRBV19; D gene uncertain. The CDR3 covers 15 residues. With 5 bases removed from V and 0 bases from J, the gap between germline ends came to 13 bases. CDR1 and CDR2 from the germline V gene are LNHDA and SQIVND (reference sequence). The CDR3 region has the DNA TGTGCCAGTAGTGTTCCGGCAGTCCCTAACTATGGCTACACCTTC. The encoded protein is CASSVPAVPNYGYTF. The complete variable domain, with remaining parts taken from reference TRBV19 and TRBJ1-2, reads DGGITQSPKYLFRKEGQNVTLSCEQNLNHDAMYWYRQDPGQGLRLIYYSQIVNDFQKGDIAEGYSVSREKKESFPLTVTSAQKNPTAFYLCASSVPAVPNYGYTFGSGTRLTVV.

This clonotype was recorded at least ten times. V and J are TRBV10-3 and TRBJ2-5; no clear D. The germline gives CDR1 ENHRY, CDR2 SYGVKD. CDR3 size: 11 residues. V lost 4 bases and J lost 5, with 5 bases in between. CDR3 in amino acids: CAISAGETQYF. The CDR3 DNA follows: TGTGCCATCAGTGCCGGGGAGACCCAGTACTTC.

The chain is built from TRBV7-2 and TRBJ2-2, with 8 bases matching TRBD2. In germline, CDR1 is SGHTA, CDR2 FQGNSA. Trimming took 1 base from V and 2 from J; bases not matched to a gene: 0. CDR3 length: 15 residues. The CDR3 region is CASSLVAGNTGELFF. In nucleotides, the CDR3 is TGTGCCAGCAGCTTAGTAGCGGGAAACACCGGGGAGCTGTTTTTT.

This clonotype occurred many times. CDR3 residues: CASSSSRPLRRNTEAFF. The CDR3 DNA follows: TGTGCCAGCAGTTCTAGCAGGCCCTTAAGAAGAAACACTGAAGCTTTCTTT. The gene calls are TRBV27 and TRBJ1-1; D is unresolved. Germline V gene sequence: CDR1 MNHEY, CDR2 SMNVEV (reference sequence). The CDR3 runs to 17 residues. V lost 4 bases and J 2 bases, leaving 20 bases between the germline ends.

This clonotype was seen at least ten times. The chain employs TRBV5-1 and TRBJ2-3; D is ambiguous. The CDR3 sequence is 14 residues long. The germline CDR1 and CDR2 sequences are SGHRS and YFSETQ. Deletions cut 0 bases from V and 3 bases from J, with 8 bases between. In DNA, the CDR3 is TGCGCCAGCAGCTTGGGCAACCCAACAGATACGCAGTATTTT. Translating it yields CASSLGNPTDTQYF.

This clonotype was seen many times. The chain links TRBV7-3 to TRBJ2-1; tentative D call: TRBD1 (6 bases). The CDR3 is made up of 15 amino acids. The ends were cut back, 4 bases at V and 7 bases at J, with 17 bases in the middle. CDR1 and CDR2 from the germline V gene are SGHTA and FQGTGA. CDR3 region: CASSSVAGAGNEQFF. The CDR3 coding sequence is TGTGCCAGCAGCTCGGTGGCAGGGGCTGGTAATGAGCAGTTCTTC.